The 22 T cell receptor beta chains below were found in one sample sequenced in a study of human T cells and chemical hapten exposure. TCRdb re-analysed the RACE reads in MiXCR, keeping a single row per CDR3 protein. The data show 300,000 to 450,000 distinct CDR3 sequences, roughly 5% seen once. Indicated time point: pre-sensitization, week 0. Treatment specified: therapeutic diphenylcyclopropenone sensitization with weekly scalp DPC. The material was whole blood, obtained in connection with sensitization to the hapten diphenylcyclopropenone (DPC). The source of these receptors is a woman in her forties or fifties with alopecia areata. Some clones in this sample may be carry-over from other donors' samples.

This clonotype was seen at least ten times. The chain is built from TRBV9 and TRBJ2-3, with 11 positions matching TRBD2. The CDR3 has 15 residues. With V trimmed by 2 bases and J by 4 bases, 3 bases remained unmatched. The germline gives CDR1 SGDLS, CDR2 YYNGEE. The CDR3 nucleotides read TGTGCCAGCAGCGTTAGCGGGAGGGCCTCAGATACGCAGTATTTT. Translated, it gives CASSVSGRASDTQYF.

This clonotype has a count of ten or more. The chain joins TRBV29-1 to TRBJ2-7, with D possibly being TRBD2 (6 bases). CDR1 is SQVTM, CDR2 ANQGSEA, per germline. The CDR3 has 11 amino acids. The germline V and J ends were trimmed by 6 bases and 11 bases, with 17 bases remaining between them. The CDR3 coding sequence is TGCAGCGTCCGAGTCCCGGAGGGGAAGTACTTC. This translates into CSVRVPEGKYF.

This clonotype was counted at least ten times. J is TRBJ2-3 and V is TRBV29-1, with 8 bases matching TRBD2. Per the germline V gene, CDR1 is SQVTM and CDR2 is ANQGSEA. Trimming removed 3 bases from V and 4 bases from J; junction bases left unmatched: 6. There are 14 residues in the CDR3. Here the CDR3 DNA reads TGCAGCGTTGAGCGGCTAGCGGGCGCAGATACGCAGTATTTT. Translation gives CSVERLAGADTQYF.

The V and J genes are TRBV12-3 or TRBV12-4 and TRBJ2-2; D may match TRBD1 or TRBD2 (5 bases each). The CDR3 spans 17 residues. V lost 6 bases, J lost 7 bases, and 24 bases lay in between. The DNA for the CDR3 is TGTGCCAGCAGGCCTCTCAGGGAGCCTCGTCGGGGCGGGGAGCTGTTTTTT. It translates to CASRPLREPRRGGELFF.

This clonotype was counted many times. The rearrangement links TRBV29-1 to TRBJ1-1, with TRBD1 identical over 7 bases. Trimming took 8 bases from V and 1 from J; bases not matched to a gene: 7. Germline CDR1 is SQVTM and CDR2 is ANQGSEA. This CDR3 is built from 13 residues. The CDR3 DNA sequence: TGCAGCATGAGGAGGGGGCGGAACACTGAAGCTTTCTTT. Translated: CSMRRGRNTEAFF.

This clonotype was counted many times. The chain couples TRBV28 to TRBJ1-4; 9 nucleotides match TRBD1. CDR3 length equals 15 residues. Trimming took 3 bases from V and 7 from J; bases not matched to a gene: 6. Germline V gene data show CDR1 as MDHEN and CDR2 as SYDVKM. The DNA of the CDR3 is TGTGCCAGCAGTTTGAGACAGGGGGACGGTGAAAAACTGTTTTTT. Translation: CASSLRQGDGEKLFF.

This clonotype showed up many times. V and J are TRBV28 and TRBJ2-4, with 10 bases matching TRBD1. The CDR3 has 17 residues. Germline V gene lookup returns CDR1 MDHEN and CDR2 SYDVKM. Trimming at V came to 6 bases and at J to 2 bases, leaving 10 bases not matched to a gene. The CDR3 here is CASSPRQGAPTKNIQYF. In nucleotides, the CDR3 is TGTGCCAGCAGCCCGAGACAGGGGGCCCCGACCAAAAACATTCAGTACTTC.

The CDR3 bases are TGTGCCAGCAGCCAAGATAATAGGGCCGGGGAGCTGTTTTTT. Translating it yields CASSQDNRAGELFF. The chain uses TRBV3-1 and TRBJ2-2; the D is unclear. CDR3 size: 14 residues. Germline V gene sequence: CDR1 LGHDT, CDR2 YNNKEL (reference sequence). V gave up 0 bases and J gave up 6 bases, with 8 bases separating them. Full variable domain (outside the CDR3, taken from reference TRBV3-1 and TRBJ2-2): DTAVSQTPKYLVTQMGNDKSIKCEQNLGHDTMYWYKQDSKKFLKIMFSYNNKELIINETVPNRFSPKSPDKAHLNLHINSLELGDSAVYFCASSQDNRAGELFFGEGSRLTVL.

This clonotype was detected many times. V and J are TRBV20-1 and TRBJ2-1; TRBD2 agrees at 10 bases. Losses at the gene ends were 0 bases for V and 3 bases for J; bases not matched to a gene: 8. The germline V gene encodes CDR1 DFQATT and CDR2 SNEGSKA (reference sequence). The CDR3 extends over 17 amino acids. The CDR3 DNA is TGCAGTGCTAGAGAGCGAGTAGCGGGGGGCTACTACAATGAGCAGTTCTTC. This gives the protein CSARERVAGGYYNEQFF.

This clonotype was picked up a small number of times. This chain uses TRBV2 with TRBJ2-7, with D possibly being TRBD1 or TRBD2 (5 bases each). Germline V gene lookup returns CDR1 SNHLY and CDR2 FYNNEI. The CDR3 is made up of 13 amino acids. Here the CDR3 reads CAGTAVVLGEQYF. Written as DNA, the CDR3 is TGTGCGGGGACGGCGGTGGTTTTGGGGGAGCAGTACTTC.

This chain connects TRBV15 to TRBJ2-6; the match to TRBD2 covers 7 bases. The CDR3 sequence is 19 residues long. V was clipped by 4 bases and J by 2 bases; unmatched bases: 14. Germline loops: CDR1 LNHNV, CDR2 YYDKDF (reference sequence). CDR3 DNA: TGTGCCACCAGCATTGGGATAAGGGAGGGTCTCCCTGGGGCCAACGTCCTGACTTTC. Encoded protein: CATSIGIREGLPGANVLTF.

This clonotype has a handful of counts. The CDR3 DNA reads as TGTGCCAGCAGCTTAGCGCTTCGGAACACTGAAGCTTTCTTT. Its protein product is CASSLALRNTEAFF. This rearrangement joins TRBV7-2 to TRBJ1-1; D is undetermined. Trimming removed 0 bases from V and 1 base from J, with 6 bases in between. This CDR3 comprises 14 residues. Germline V CDR1 and CDR2: SGHTA, FQGNSA.

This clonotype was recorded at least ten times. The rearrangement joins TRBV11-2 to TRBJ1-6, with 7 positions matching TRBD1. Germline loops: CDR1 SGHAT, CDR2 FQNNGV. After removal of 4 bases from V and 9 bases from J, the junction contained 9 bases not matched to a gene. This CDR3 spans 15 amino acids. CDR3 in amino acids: CASSSRQGVTSPLHF. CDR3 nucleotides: TGTGCCAGCAGCTCACGACAGGGAGTCACTTCACCCCTCCACTTT.

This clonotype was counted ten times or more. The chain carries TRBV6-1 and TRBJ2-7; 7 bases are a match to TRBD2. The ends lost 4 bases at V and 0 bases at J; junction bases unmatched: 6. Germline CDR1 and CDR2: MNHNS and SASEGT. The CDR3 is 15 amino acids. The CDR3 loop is CASSAGTITSYEQYF. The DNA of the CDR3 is TGTGCCAGCAGTGCCGGGACTATTACCTCCTACGAGCAGTACTTC.

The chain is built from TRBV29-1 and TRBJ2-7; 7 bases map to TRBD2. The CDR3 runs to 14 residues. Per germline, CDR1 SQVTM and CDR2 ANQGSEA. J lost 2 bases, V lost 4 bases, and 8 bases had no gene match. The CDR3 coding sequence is TGCAGCGTTGGGCGGAGCGGGATAGCCTACGAGCAGTACTTC. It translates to CSVGRSGIAYEQYF.

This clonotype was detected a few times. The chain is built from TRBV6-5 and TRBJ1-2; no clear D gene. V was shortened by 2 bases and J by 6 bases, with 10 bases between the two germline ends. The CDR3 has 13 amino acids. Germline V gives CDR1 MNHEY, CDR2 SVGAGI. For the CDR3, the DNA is TGTGCCAGCAGTTACGGCGGTGATAATGGCTACACCTTC. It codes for CASSYGGDNGYTF.

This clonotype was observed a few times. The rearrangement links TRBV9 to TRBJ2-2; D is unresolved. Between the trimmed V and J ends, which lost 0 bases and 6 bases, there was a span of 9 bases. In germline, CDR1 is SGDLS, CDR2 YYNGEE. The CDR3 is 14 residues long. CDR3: CASSVAGRAGELFF. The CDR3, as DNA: TGTGCCAGCAGCGTAGCGGGCCGTGCCGGGGAGCTGTTTTTT.

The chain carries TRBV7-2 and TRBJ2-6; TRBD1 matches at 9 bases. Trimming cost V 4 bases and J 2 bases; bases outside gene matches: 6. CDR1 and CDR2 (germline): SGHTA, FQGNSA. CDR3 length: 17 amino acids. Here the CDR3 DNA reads TGTGCCAGCAGCTCGGGACAGGGCACGACTGGGGCCAACGTCCTGACTTTC. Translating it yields CASSSGQGTTGANVLTF.

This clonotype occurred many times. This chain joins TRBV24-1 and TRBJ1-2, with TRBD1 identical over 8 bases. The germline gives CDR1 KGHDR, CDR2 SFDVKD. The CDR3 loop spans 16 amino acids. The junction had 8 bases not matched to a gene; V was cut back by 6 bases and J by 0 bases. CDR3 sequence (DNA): TGTGCCACCAGTCCAGGGGGCTCTTCAGCTAACTATGGCTACACCTTC. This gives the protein CATSPGGSSANYGYTF.

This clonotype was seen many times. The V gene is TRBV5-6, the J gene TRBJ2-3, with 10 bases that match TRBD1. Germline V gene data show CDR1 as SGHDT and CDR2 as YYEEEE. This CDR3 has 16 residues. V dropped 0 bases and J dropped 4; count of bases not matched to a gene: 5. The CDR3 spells CASSLDWDRGADTQYF. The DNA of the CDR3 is TGTGCCAGCAGCTTGGATTGGGACAGGGGAGCAGATACGCAGTATTTT. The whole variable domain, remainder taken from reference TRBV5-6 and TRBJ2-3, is DAGVTQSPTHLIKTRGQQVTLRCSPKSGHDTVSWYQQALGQGPQFIFQYYEEEERQRGNFPDRFSGHQFPNYSSELNVNALLLGDSALYLCASSLDWDRGADTQYFGPGTRLTVL.

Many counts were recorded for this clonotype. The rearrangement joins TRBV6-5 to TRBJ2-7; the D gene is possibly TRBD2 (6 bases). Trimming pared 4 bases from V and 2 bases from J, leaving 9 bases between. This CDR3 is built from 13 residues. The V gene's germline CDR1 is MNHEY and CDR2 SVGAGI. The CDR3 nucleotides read TGTGCCAGCAGTTTCTCGGGAGCCTACGAGCAGTACTTC. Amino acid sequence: CASSFSGAYEQYF.

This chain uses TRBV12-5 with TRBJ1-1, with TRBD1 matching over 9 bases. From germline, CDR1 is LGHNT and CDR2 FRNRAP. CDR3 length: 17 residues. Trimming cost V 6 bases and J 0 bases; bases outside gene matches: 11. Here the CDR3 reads CASGAPGQGKMNTEAFF. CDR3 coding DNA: TGTGCTAGTGGAGCGCCGGGACAGGGTAAAATGAACACTGAAGCTTTCTTT.